This T cell receptor beta chain is from a study of T-cell memory formation after mild COVID-19 (dated by TCRdb to the early 2020s). With regard to the full study: Most TCR sequence clusters were specific to one of the two donors. In two donors, T-cell clones that expanded and contracted after mild COVID-19 were followed by sequencing TCRalpha and TCRbeta repertoires longitudinally. The cohort comprised two young, previously healthy adult volunteers, one female and one male.

As concerns this clonotype: The target of this receptor is not known. No base quality values were provided; no much bigger clone lies one nucleotide off.

PBMCs were isolated by Ficoll-Paque density gradient centrifugation. CDR1 and CDR2, looked up from the germline V gene, are MNHNS and SASEGT. The CDR3 contains 16 residues, cysteine and phenylalanine counted. The DNA shown is the 48-base CDR3, in frame from base 1. V has 6 bases trimmed and J has 2 bases trimmed; junction bases matching no gene number 5. The research as a whole found: The study included only a couple of mild cases, and larger cohorts that include severe cases with pre-infection samples were judged to be necessary. SARS-CoV-2 specificity of the second-wave clones peaking on day 37 was not confirmed. Contracting CD4+ clones turned up mainly in the CM and EM memory subsets, whereas EMRA was where CD8+ clones were enriched. Clones that contracted from day 15 to 85 showed balanced CD4/CD8 phenotypes, whereas a second wave of clones that expanded from day 15 to 37 leaned towards CD4+. Some responding clones were detected in pre-infection memory, suggesting pre-existing cross-reactive memory T cells joined the SARS-CoV-2 response.

The sample was run on an Illumina NovaSeq 6000. Using 5'RACE with constant-segment primers, TCRalpha and TCRbeta cDNA libraries were constructed, with sample barcodes and unique molecular identifiers added in the process. RNA was extracted from every sample with Trizol reagent. Libraries were amplified in two PCR steps, with a second sample barcode and Illumina TruSeq adapters added in the second step. Sequencing of the libraries was done on an Illumina NovaSeq, producing 2 x 150 bp paired-end reads. As for the authors' bioinformatics: Demultiplexing of reads and collapsing into UMI-guided consensus sequences were performed with migec v1.2.7. Using mixcr v2.1.11, UMI consensuses were aligned to TRA and TRB V and J templates and then assembled into clonotypes. A clonotype was counted as expanded or contracted only when both edgeR and NoisET called the clonotype significant, with the noise models trained on biological replicates. For edgeR calls, a false discovery rate-adjusted p below 0.01 and a log2 fold-change threshold of 1 were applied. As an exploratory analysis of dynamics, max-normalized trajectories of the 1000 most abundant clonotypes were examined by PCA with hierarchical clustering. Separately sequenced CD4+ and CD8+ repertoires were used to assign the CD4 or CD8 phenotype of responding clones. TCRdb reprocessing: public reads trimmed at Q25 with fastp, clones called with MiXCR, in-frame beta chains kept. A single entry per CDR3 protein holds the most common genes and DNA from its merged rows. These V and J calls originate from TCRdb's pipeline instead of the authors' own analysis. The sample records 300,000 to 400,000 distinct CDR3 sequences, around an eighth of which are singletons. The top ten clones comprise approximately 20% of the sample.

Sequences were obtained from PBMCs or a T cell subset sorted from them (not recorded which). This clonotype originated in a man aged 18-30 years who had mild COVID-19 (a few samples of this study predate the infection). The sample titles of this study are shuffled in the database, so cell type and time point are left out; the donor was told from shared clones. The rearrangement joined TRBV6-1 to TRBJ2-1; 12 bases in the junction line up with TRBD2. In nucleotides, the sequence is TGTGCCAGCAGCCTTACTAGCGGGGGGCCCTACAATGAGCAGTTCTTC. Its amino acids are CASSLTSGGPYNEQFF.